Presented here are 12 T cell receptor beta chains from one specimen sequenced in a study of cytomegalovirus exposure and HLA in healthy donors. PCR used 60 Vbeta primers and 13 Jbeta primers. The table came from immunoSEQ multiplex PCR; TCRdb's copy has only in-frame clones and leaves some out. The sample contains 160,000 or so clones, approximately 88% of which appear only once. What was sequenced was PBMCs. The receptors were gathered from a woman between 18 and 29 years old in good health and CMV-seronegative.

The chain combines TRBV28 with TRBJ1-5, with D perhaps matching TRBD1 (5 bases). There are 13 residues in the CDR3. Germline values: CDR1 MDHEN, CDR2 SYDVKM. CDR3 coding DNA: TGTGCTTTGAGCAGGGCAACCAATCAGCCCCAGCATTTT. As protein: CALSRATNQPQHF.

The J gene is TRBJ1-2, the V gene TRBV9; 11 nucleotides match TRBD1. The germline V gene encodes CDR1 SGDLS and CDR2 YYNGEE. With V trimmed by 3 bases and J by 2 bases, 3 bases remained unmatched. The CDR3 has 15 residues. The CDR3: CASSEGQGANYGYTF. The CDR3 region has the DNA TGTGCCAGCAGCGAAGGACAGGGGGCGAACTATGGCTACACCTTC.

As to this clone: The germline gene is not matched at one end of the junction; a read error may be the cause. The chain links TRBV29-1 to TRBJ1-6; a possible D gene is TRBD1 (6 bases). CDR1 is SQVTM, CDR2 ANQGSEA, per germline. CDR3 length equals 13 residues. This chain's CDR3 is CSVLQGEGSSLHF. In DNA, the CDR3 is TGCAGCGTATTACAGGGAGAGGGTTCATCCCTCCACTTT.

The chain employs TRBV7-2 and TRBJ1-4; no clear D gene. CDR1 SGHTA and CDR2 FQGNSA come from the germline V gene. Between the trimmed V and J ends, which lost 5 bases and 10 bases, there was a span of 11 bases. The CDR3 loop spans 12 amino acids. The CDR3 region has the DNA TGTGCCAGCAGCCCCGGCGAGGGAAAACTGTTTTTT. It is translated as CASSPGEGKLFF.

The CDR3 region is CASKRRDGSGYTF. The CDR3 bases are TGTGCCAGCAAAAGGAGGGATGGTAGTGGCTACACCTTC. This sequence joins TRBV2 and TRBJ1-2; unclear D gene. V was pared by 7 bases and J by 7 bases, with 16 bases between. This CDR3 is built from 13 residues. Per the germline V gene, CDR1 is SNHLY and CDR2 is FYNNEI.

This chain connects TRBV2 to TRBJ1-3; no reliable D call. CDR1 SNHLY and CDR2 FYNNEI come from the germline V gene. V lost 8 bases and J lost 0, with 14 bases in between. CDR3 size: 15 residues. CDR3 bases: TGTGCCAGCCAAGCATTCCGGGGCTCTGGAAACACCATATATTTT. It yields the protein CASQAFRGSGNTIYF.

This clone was seen just once. In the same sample, other DNA sequences code for this CDR3. The rearrangement joins TRBV6-4 to TRBJ2-2; 7 positions match TRBD1. Germline lookup yields CDR1 MRHNA and CDR2 SNTAGT. The J segment lost 3 bases and the V segment lost 4 bases, leaving 2 bases of the junction unmatched. The CDR3 has 14 residues. In DNA form, the CDR3 reads TGTGCCAGCAGTGCCACAGGGGACACCGGGGAGCTGTTTTTT. As protein: CASSATGDTGELFF.

This clone was seen a few times. V and J are TRBV10-1 and TRBJ2-1; no clear D gene. Germline V lookup: CDR1 WNHNN, CDR2 SYGVQD (reference sequence). Trimming cost V 5 bases and J 0 bases, with 5 bases left between them. The CDR3 covers 13 residues. CDR3 bases: TGCGCCAGCAGTAAGAGCTCCTACAATGAGCAGTTCTTC. Its protein is CASSKSSYNEQFF.

This clone was detected only once. The rearrangement joins TRBV19 to TRBJ2-1; 12 nucleotides line up with TRBD2. The CDR3 sequence is 15 residues long. The ends lost 4 bases at V and 5 bases at J; junction bases unmatched: 3. From germline, CDR1 is LNHDA and CDR2 SQIVND (reference sequence). The CDR3 DNA sequence: TGTGCCAGTAGTACACTAGCGGGGGGTGACAATGAGCAGTTCTTC. Encoded protein: CASSTLAGGDNEQFF.

The chain employs TRBV4-1 and TRBJ1-1; D gene ambiguous. Germline V CDR1 and CDR2: MGHRA, YSYEKL. The CDR3 covers 15 residues. Trimming left V 0 bases short and J 6 bases short, with 14 bases between. The CDR3 sequence is CASSQDQEGDAEAFF. DNA of the CDR3: TGCGCCAGCAGCCAAGATCAGGAGGGTGACGCTGAAGCTTTCTTT.

This chain links TRBV7-6 with TRBJ1-3, with D perhaps TRBD1 (6 bases). The length of the CDR3 is 15 residues. Trimming pared 5 bases from V and 0 bases from J, leaving 11 bases between. In germline, CDR1 is SGHVS, CDR2 FNYEAQ. For the CDR3, the DNA is TGTGCCAGCAGCCCGCGGACAGCCTCTGGAAACACCATATATTTT. This codes for CASSPRTASGNTIYF.

This clone was picked up one time. V is TRBV7-9 and J is TRBJ1-1; TRBD1 aligns across 8 bases. CDR1 is SEHNR and CDR2 is FQNEAQ in the germline V gene (reference sequence). V lost 4 bases, J lost 4 bases, and 5 bases stayed unmatched. The CDR3 has 14 residues. CDR3 in amino acids: CASSSDRVGTEAFF. CDR3 sequence (DNA): TGTGCCAGCAGCTCGGACAGGGTCGGCACTGAAGCTTTCTTT.